These T cell receptor beta chains were read from a single sample in a study of HIV-infected patients and healthy controls. TCRdb passed the 5' RACE reads through MiXCR, listing each CDR3 protein once. The sample contains roughly 70,000 distinct CDR3 sequences, roughly a sixth of which appear only once. The sequencing sample was made of CD4+ T cells from blood. The receptors shown here come from a human donor in good health. Both conserved end residues are part of each CDR3. A D gene is named only where the DNA matches it firmly. Clone size appears in some rows only: once, few, many, or a class for an expanded clone.

>TRBD1|.|TRBJ1-2|TRBV19
CASINTGQAYGYTF
TGTGCCAGTATCAATACGGGACAGGCATATGGCTACACCTTC
>.|many|TRBJ1-4|TRBV13
CASRSYSTNEKLFF
TGTGCCAGCAGATCCTACTCAACTAATGAAAAACTGTTTTTT
>TRBD2|.|TRBJ2-1|TRBV4-2
CASSQDWRGGNNEQFF
TGTGCCAGCAGCCAAGATTGGCGGGGGGGCAACAATGAGCAGTTCTTC
>TRBD1|.|TRBJ2-1|TRBV7-2
CASRQGAGNEQFF
TGTGCCAGCAGGCAGGGGGCAGGGAATGAGCAGTTCTTC
>.|few|TRBJ2-4|TRBV20-1
CSARVAKNIQYF
TGCAGTGCTAGGGTTGCCAAAAACATTCAGTACTTC
>TRBD2|many|TRBJ2-1|TRBV7-8
CASRLLGTSASRNEQFF
TGTGCCAGCAGACTACTTGGGACTAGCGCTAGCAGGAATGAGCAGTTCTTC
>TRBD2|.|TRBJ2-3|TRBV20-1
CSAATSGVPDTQYF
TGCAGTGCTGCCACTAGCGGGGTCCCAGATACGCAGTATTTT
>TRBD1|.|TRBJ2-5|TRBV20-1
CSAPRTGEETQYF
TGCAGTGCTCCACGGACAGGGGAAGAGACCCAGTACTTC
>.|.|TRBJ2-1|TRBV7-3
CASSLATNNEQFF
TGTGCCAGCAGCTTAGCAACCAACAATGAGCAGTTCTTC
>TRBD1|.|TRBJ2-7|TRBV12-3/TRBV12-4
CASNRDRPDEQYF
TGTGCCAGCAACCGGGACAGGCCCGACGAGCAGTACTTC
>.|.|TRBJ1-2|TRBV28
CASTPGPVGVFGYTF
TGTGCCAGCACCCCGGGCCCGGTCGGTGTCTTTGGCTACACCTTC
>.|few|TRBJ2-1|TRBV7-9
CASTPMGRLDEQFF
TGTGCCAGCACACCAATGGGGAGATTGGATGAGCAGTTCTTC
>TRBD1|.|TRBJ1-2|TRBV18
CASSPPLDRLHYGYTF
TGTGCCAGCTCACCACCGCTGGACAGGCTCCACTATGGCTACACCTTC
>.|.|TRBJ2-5|TRBV18
CASSLDIQETQYF
TGTGCCAGCTCACTGGACATCCAAGAGACCCAGTACTTC
>TRBD2|.|TRBJ2-1|TRBV28
CASSLSASGGNNEQFF
TGTGCCAGCAGTTTATCCGCTAGCGGGGGAAATAATGAGCAGTTCTTC
>.|.|TRBJ2-1|TRBV20-1
CSGEDRNPYNEQFF
TGCAGTGGGGAGGACAGGAACCCCTACAATGAGCAGTTCTTC
>TRBD1|.|TRBJ2-2|TRBV6-1
CASRRADRGLAGELFF
TGTGCCAGCAGGAGGGCCGACAGGGGGCTAGCCGGGGAGCTGTTTTTT
>.|.|TRBJ1-6|TRBV15
CATSRVGTDSPLHF
TGTGCCACCAGCAGAGTCGGGACGGATTCACCCCTCCACTTT
>TRBD2|few|TRBJ2-1|TRBV7-9
CASSSYSGNSYNEQFF
TGTGCCAGCAGCTCCTACAGCGGGAACTCCTACAATGAGCAGTTCTTC
>.|.|TRBJ2-2|TRBV5-4
CASSLVGLNTGELFF
TGTGCCAGCAGCTTGGTGGGCCTGAACACCGGGGAGCTGTTTTTT
>.|few|TRBJ2-5|TRBV20-1
CSARPGLEETQYF
TGCAGTGCTAGACCGGGACTCGAAGAGACCCAGTACTTC
>.|many|TRBJ1-5|TRBV7-2
CASSVSSNQPQHF
TGTGCCAGTAGCGTTAGCAGCAATCAGCCCCAGCATTTT
>.|many|TRBJ1-1|TRBV12-3/TRBV12-4
CASRYGGGNTEAFF
TGTGCCAGCAGATATGGCGGGGGGAACACTGAAGCTTTCTTT
>.|.|TRBJ2-2|TRBV4-2
CASSLTVLGELFF
TGTGCCAGCAGCCTAACAGTACTCGGGGAGCTGTTTTTT
>.|.|TRBJ2-3|TRBV2
CASSGYTDTQYF
TGTGCCAGCAGTGGCTACACAGATACGCAGTATTTT